Presented here are 29 T cell receptor beta chains from one specimen sequenced in a study of T-cell reconstitution after alpha-beta-depleted transplantation in children. Unique molecular identifiers were incorporated into the prepared TCRbeta library. MiXCR, run by TCRdb on the PCR reads, gives a single entry per CDR3 protein. The table has hundreds of thousands of distinct CDR3 sequences, over 9.5% seen once. Sequencing used PBMCs, obtained before TCRalphabeta/CD19-depleted stem cell transplant. The origin of the receptors is a child aged 2-9 years with inherited bone marrow failure, due to receive a stem cell transplant.

This clonotype occurred many times. The chain couples TRBV7-9 to TRBJ2-2, with 14 bases identical to TRBD2. This CDR3 spans 14 amino acids. The germline CDR1 and CDR2 sequences are SEHNR and FQNEAQ (reference sequence). V shed 8 bases and J 5 bases; nucleotides not matched to a gene: 1. The CDR3 region is CASRTSGRTGELFF. DNA of the CDR3: TGTGCCAGCCGGACTAGCGGGAGGACCGGGGAGCTGTTTTTT. Variable domain in full (rest from reference TRBV7-9 and TRBJ2-2): DTGVSQNPRHKITKRGQNVTFRCDPISEHNRLYWYRQTLGQGPEFLTYFQNEAQLEKSRLLSDRFSAERPKGSFSTLEIQRTEQGDSAMYLCASRTSGRTGELFFGEGSRLTVL.

This clonotype occurred many times. V gene TRBV7-9 combines with J gene TRBJ2-7; D unclear. The CDR3 loop spans 18 amino acids. Germline CDR1 reads SEHNR; CDR2 reads FQNEAQ (reference sequence). V lost 3 bases to trimming and J lost 0 bases, with 21 bases between them. The CDR3 nucleotides read TGTGCCAGCAGCTTCCCGCCAGACGAGGTGATTATCTCCTACGAGCAGTACTTC. Encoded protein: CASSFPPDEVIISYEQYF.

At least ten counts were recorded for this clonotype. The chain employs TRBV7-9 and TRBJ1-2; 8 bases fit TRBD1. CDR1 and CDR2 (germline): SEHNR, FQNEAQ (reference sequence). This CDR3 has 13 amino acids. Trimming removed 5 bases from V and 4 bases from J; junction bases left unmatched: 3. The CDR3 DNA sequence: TGTGCCAGCAGCCGCGGACAGGGCTATGGCTACACCTTC. Translated: CASSRGQGYGYTF. Complete variable domain (other parts from reference TRBV7-9 and TRBJ1-2): DTGVSQNPRHKITKRGQNVTFRCDPISEHNRLYWYRQTLGQGPEFLTYFQNEAQLEKSRLLSDRFSAERPKGSFSTLEIQRTEQGDSAMYLCASSRGQGYGYTFGSGTRLTVV.

In this sample, this clonotype turned up a few times. V is TRBV20-1 and J is TRBJ2-7; tentative D call: TRBD2 (5 bases). This CDR3 has 15 residues. Germline CDR1 is DFQATT and CDR2 is SNEGSKA (reference sequence). Trimming pared 6 bases from V and 5 bases from J, leaving 23 bases between. CDR3 region: CSATPGNLLGNEQYF. DNA for the CDR3: TGCAGTGCCACGCCGGGGAACCTCCTGGGGAACGAGCAGTACTTC.

This clonotype was recorded many times. The chain is built from TRBV5-6 and TRBJ1-2; weak D call: TRBD1 (5 bases). Trimming cost V 2 bases and J 3 bases, with 8 bases left between them. Looked up from germline, CDR1 is SGHDT and CDR2 is YYEEEE. The length of the CDR3 is 13 residues. The CDR3 here is CASSFGADYGYTF. The CDR3 DNA sequence: TGTGCCAGCAGCTTCGGGGCCGACTATGGCTACACCTTC.

This clonotype was recorded many times. V and J are TRBV6-2 or TRBV6-3 and TRBJ2-3; D remains unclear. V was pared by 0 bases and J by 3 bases, with 7 bases between. The V gene's germline CDR1 is MNHEY and CDR2 SVGEGT. This CDR3 has 14 amino acids. CDR3 loop: CASSYSTDTDTQYF. The CDR3 nucleotides read TGTGCCAGCAGTTACTCGACGGATACAGATACGCAGTATTTT.

This clonotype has a count of ten or more. This rearrangement joins TRBV3-1 to TRBJ2-7; 7 positions match TRBD1. V trimming: 5 bases; J trimming: 0 bases; junction bases outside the gene matches: 4. CDR1 and CDR2 (germline): LGHDT, YNNKEL (reference sequence). CDR3 length equals 14 residues. CDR3 loop: CASSTTGLSYEQYF. Written as DNA, the CDR3 is TGTGCCAGCAGCACGACAGGGCTCTCCTACGAGCAGTACTTC.

Worth noting for this clonotype: A much more abundant neighbour one base away suggests this may be a read error. V usage is TRBV20-1 and J usage is TRBJ1-5; TRBD1 matches at 12 bases. CDR1 and CDR2 from the germline V gene are DFQATT and SNEGSKA (reference sequence). The CDR3 runs 14 residues. DNA of the CDR3: TGCTGTGCCCGGGGACAGGGGGCGGATCAGCCCCAGCATTTT. Translation: CCARGQGADQPQHF.

This clonotype has ten or more counts. The chain carries TRBV20-1 and TRBJ2-1; TRBD1 agrees at 11 bases. The CDR3 spans 14 residues. V was pared by 5 bases and J by 5 bases, with 5 bases of the junction left unmatched. The germline V gene encodes CDR1 DFQATT and CDR2 SNEGSKA (reference sequence). The CDR3 protein is CSARDRGGHNEQFF. As DNA, the CDR3 is TGCAGTGCTCGGGACAGGGGGGGCCACAATGAGCAGTTCTTC.

The J gene is TRBJ2-7, the V gene TRBV20-1, with D possibly TRBD2 on 5 matching bases. CDR3 length equals 16 residues. Germline CDR1 is DFQATT and CDR2 is SNEGSKA (reference sequence). V was trimmed by 0 bases and J by 2 bases, leaving 17 bases between them. The CDR3 DNA follows: TGCAGTGCTAGAGAAAGTGGGAGATCCCTCACCTACGAGCAGTACTTC. It yields the protein CSARESGRSLTYEQYF.

The rearrangement uses TRBV20-1 and TRBJ2-7, with 15 bases lining up with TRBD2. The CDR3 is 17 amino acids. Germline V lookup: CDR1 DFQATT, CDR2 SNEGSKA (reference sequence). J gave up 1 base and V 7 bases, and 11 bases lay outside the gene matches. CDR3 protein: CSVPGLAGGSMSYEQYF. For the CDR3, the DNA is TGCAGTGTTCCGGGACTAGCGGGAGGTTCGATGTCCTACGAGCAGTACTTC.

This clonotype was seen at least ten times. The V and J genes are TRBV2 and TRBJ2-7, with D perhaps given as TRBD1 or TRBD2 (5 bases each). V was trimmed by 6 bases and J by 3 bases, leaving 9 bases between them. CDR1 SNHLY and CDR2 FYNNEI come from the germline V gene. The CDR3 runs to 12 residues. CDR3 bases: TGTGCCAGCAGAGGGACCGACTACGAGCAGTACTTC. It is translated as CASRGTDYEQYF.

The chain carries TRBV11-2 and TRBJ2-7; D call uncertain. The CDR3 length is 14 residues. Looked up from germline, CDR1 is SGHAT and CDR2 is FQNNGV. V was trimmed by 8 bases and J by 7 bases, leaving 21 bases between them. Written as DNA, the CDR3 is TGTGCCAGCGCGGCCGGCAGGCTCAATGGGGAGCAGTACTTC. This codes for CASAAGRLNGEQYF.

This clonotype was seen many times. V and J are TRBV4-3 and TRBJ2-7, with 8 bases that match TRBD1. With 0 bases clipped from V and 2 bases from J, the junction kept 6 bases outside the gene matches. The CDR3 sequence is 16 residues long. Germline values: CDR1 LGHNA, CDR2 YSLEER. In nucleotides, the CDR3 is TGCGCCAGCAGCCAAGATGTTGGACAGGGAGCCTACGAGCAGTACTTC. Its translation: CASSQDVGQGAYEQYF.

V gene TRBV2 combines with J gene TRBJ2-7; D is undetermined. V was shortened by 7 bases and J by 2 bases, with 12 bases between the two germline ends. CDR1 is SNHLY, CDR2 FYNNEI, per germline. The CDR3 is made up of 13 amino acids. CDR3 DNA sequence: TGTGCCAGCAAGGTTGCGGAAGCCTACGAGCAGTACTTC. It specifies CASKVAEAYEQYF.

This clonotype has a count of ten or more. The J gene is TRBJ2-7, the V gene TRBV7-2; no definite D call. CDR3 size: 15 residues. Germline V gene data show CDR1 as SGHTA and CDR2 as FQGNSA. V lost 5 bases and J lost 0, with 14 bases in between. DNA of the CDR3: TGTGCCAGCAGCCTATCGATCTCGTCCTCCTACGAGCAGTACTTC. Translating it yields CASSLSISSSYEQYF.

This clonotype appeared many times. The V gene is TRBV27, the J gene TRBJ1-5; a weak D match, TRBD1 (5 bases). CDR1 is MNHEY, CDR2 SMNVEV, per germline (reference sequence). The CDR3 loop spans 16 amino acids. V was shortened by 2 bases and J by 2 bases, with 13 bases between the two germline ends. CDR3 loop: CASSLRAGRRNQPQHF. The CDR3 DNA reads TGTGCCAGCAGTTTACGGGCAGGGAGGCGCAATCAGCCCCAGCATTTT.

There are a few counts of this clonotype. This chain joins TRBV27 and TRBJ1-5; TRBD1 agrees at 11 bases. The CDR3 runs to 14 residues. Germline V lookup: CDR1 MNHEY, CDR2 SMNVEV (reference sequence). Unmatched junction bases numbered 1, after V lost 4 bases and J lost 5 bases. DNA for the CDR3: TGTGCCAGCAGTTGGACAGGGGGCGATCAGCCCCAGCATTTT. Translated, it gives CASSWTGGDQPQHF.

This clonotype was picked up a small number of times. The rearrangement links TRBV6-1 to TRBJ2-1; the match to TRBD2 covers 12 bases. The CDR3 spans 19 residues. The trim removed 7 bases at V and 0 bases at J, leaving 13 bases unmatched. Germline CDR1 MNHNS, CDR2 SASEGT. The CDR3 bases are TGTGCCAGCACCATTTCAGGGCTAGCGGGAGGGAGCTCCTACAATGAGCAGTTCTTC. Amino acids: CASTISGLAGGSSYNEQFF.

This clonotype showed up just a few times. V usage is TRBV11-2 and J usage is TRBJ2-3; 10 bases match TRBD1. After removal of 4 bases from V and 5 bases from J, the junction contained 9 bases not matched to a gene. The CDR3 sequence is 16 residues long. The V gene's germline CDR1 is SGHAT and CDR2 FQNNGV. As DNA, the CDR3 is TGTGCCAGCAGCTGGACAGGGGGTCCGCGGCTAGATACGCAGTATTTT. Its translation: CASSWTGGPRLDTQYF.

This clonotype was detected a few times. The chain joins TRBV7-2 to TRBJ2-7, with D perhaps matching TRBD1 (5 bases). The germline gives CDR1 SGHTA, CDR2 FQGNSA. The ends were cut back, 5 bases at V and 2 bases at J, with 13 bases in the middle. The CDR3 is 14 amino acids. The CDR3 DNA follows: TGTGCCAGCAGCGAGACAGAGGTTGCCTACGAGCAGTACTTC. It translates to CASSETEVAYEQYF.

This clonotype has at least ten counts. The gene calls are TRBV3-1 and TRBJ1-5; no reliable D call. Germline V lookup: CDR1 LGHDT, CDR2 YNNKEL (reference sequence). This CDR3 has 14 residues. With 0 bases removed from V and 5 bases from J, the gap between germline ends came to 8 bases. CDR3 nucleotide sequence: TGTGCCAGCAGCCAAGATGAAAGGGATCAGCCCCAGCATTTT. Encoded protein: CASSQDERDQPQHF.

This clonotype has a count of ten or more. This chain uses TRBV7-2 with TRBJ2-2; D perhaps matches TRBD2 (6 bases). Germline V gene lookup returns CDR1 SGHTA and CDR2 FQGNSA. The CDR3 contains 16 residues. V was shortened by 1 base and J by 4 bases, with 13 bases between the two germline ends. CDR3 nucleotides: TGTGCCAGCAGCTTAGTCGGCGGGGCACCCACCGGGGAGCTGTTTTTT. Translation gives CASSLVGGAPTGELFF.

Comment on this clonotype: One base away lies a much larger clone, so this may be a sequencing read error. This sequence joins TRBV18 and TRBJ2-7; the D gene is possibly TRBD1 (5 bases). The CDR3 length is 17 residues. The germline V gene encodes CDR1 KGHSH and CDR2 LQKENI. The CDR3 loop reads CASSPSREAPSLYDQYF. CDR3 bases: TGTGCCAGCTCACCATCCAGGGAAGCCCCCTCCCTCTACGACCAGTACTTC.

Many counts were recorded for this clonotype. V is TRBV14 and J is TRBJ2-5; no reliable D call. This CDR3 comprises 14 residues. The germline V gene has CDR1 SGHDN and CDR2 FVKESK. V was pared by 4 bases and J by 5 bases, with 14 bases between. The CDR3 DNA is TGTGCCAGCAGCCTGTTGGACCTTAGGGAGACCCAGTACTTC. Translating it yields CASSLLDLRETQYF.

This clonotype was detected ten times or more. CDR3 in amino acids: CSVVKLAGPSYEQYF. CDR3 nucleotides: TGCAGCGTTGTGAAACTAGCGGGGCCCTCCTACGAGCAGTACTTC. The chain joins TRBV29-1 to TRBJ2-7, with TRBD2 identical over 10 bases. CDR1 is SQVTM, CDR2 ANQGSEA, per germline. The CDR3 sequence is 15 residues long. Unmatched junction bases numbered 6, after V lost 4 bases and J lost 0 bases.

This clonotype showed up many times. The chain recombines TRBV5-1 with TRBJ1-1, with no clear D. The V end was cut by 0 bases, the J end by 5 bases, with 14 bases between. The V gene's germline CDR1 is SGHRS and CDR2 YFSETQ. The CDR3 length is 15 residues. CDR3 coding DNA: TGCGCCAGCAGCTTGGCTGTCCTTCCAGGAACTGAAGCTTTCTTT. It encodes CASSLAVLPGTEAFF.

There are a few counts of this clonotype. V and J are TRBV13 and TRBJ2-1, with TRBD2 identical over 11 bases. V lost 0 bases to trimming and J lost 4 bases; unmatched junction nucleotides: 8. Germline CDR1 and CDR2: PRHDT and FYEKMQ (reference sequence). This CDR3 has 18 amino acids. CDR3 bases: TGTGCCAGCAGCTTAGGATCGCTTGGGACTAGCGGTTACAATGAGCAGTTCTTC. Encoded protein: CASSLGSLGTSGYNEQFF. Full variable domain (rest looked up from reference TRBV13 and TRBJ2-1): AAGVIQSPRHLIKEKRETATLKCYPIPRHDTVYWYQQGPGQDPQFLISFYEKMQSDKGSIPDRFSAQQFSDYHSELNMSSLELGDSALYFCASSLGSLGTSGYNEQFFGPGTRLTVL.

This clonotype has at least ten counts. The chain recombines TRBV15 with TRBJ2-5; D might be TRBD1 (5 bases). The CDR3 consists of 16 residues. The germline V gene encodes CDR1 LNHNV and CDR2 YYDKDF (reference sequence). Trimming shortened V by 0 bases and J by 5 bases, and 16 bases separated the two germline ends. CDR3 nucleotides: TGTGCCACCAGCAGAGAGTCGGCCAGGGCGAGGGAGACCCAGTACTTC. Its protein product is CATSRESARARETQYF.